The following is a T cell receptor (beta chain) sequence with its context. Its antigen remains unidentified. These data are taken from a study of persistence of HIV-infected CD4 T cells. Study details: Donors were ART-treated; their CMV- and Gag-responding CD4+ T cells were isolated.

Cells were stimulated with CMV-infected fibroblast lysates at about 9.4 ug/mL. Sorted nonresponding memory CD4+ T cells were CD40L-negative, CD69-negative, CD45RO-high. Inclusion required CMV-positive serology and CD4+ counts above 400 cells/uL. Study-level results: Proviral oligoclonality tracked with TCR oligoclonality within the same sorted cells. Compared with CD3/CD28-stimulated cells, CMV- and Gag-responding cells showed lower TCRbeta richness.

This CDR3 is built from 15 residues. Looked up from germline, CDR1 is SQVTM and CDR2 is ANQGSEA. V dropped 1 base and J dropped 2 bases, with 14 bases sitting between them. The libraries were made with immunoSEQ version 4 in survey mode. Only in-frame clones appear in the TCRdb table, and some are missing; sequencing was by immunoSEQ multiplex PCR. The data contain about 48,000 clones, around 80% of them singletons. The chain combines TRBV29-1 with TRBJ1-2; D ambiguous. Sequences were derived from CD4+ T cells sorted from PBMCs after approximately 19-hour stimulation, sampled from a patient who received antiretroviral therapy. This TCR came from an adult man with HIV who was CMV-seropositive. CDR3 DNA: TGCAGCGTTGAAGCCCCAGACAAAGGGAACTATGGCTACACCTTC. It is translated as CSVEAPDKGNYGYTF.